These T cell receptor beta chains were read from a single sample in a study of identifying expanded T cells in peripheral blood. Method: immunoSEQ multiplex PCR; TCRdb's copy keeps in-frame clones and lacks some. The table includes 110,000 or so clones, around 89% detected once. The sequencing sample was made of blood. These receptors were taken from a person between 18 and 69 years old in good health. Each CDR3 is given with its conserved first and last residue. The order of the fields is V gene, J gene, clone size, D gene, CDR3 length, CDR3 DNA, CDR3 protein. D genes are given only for firm matches. Size values are once, few and many counts, or a class for expanded clones, and some rows have none.

>TRBV19|TRBJ2-3|once|TRBD1|15
TGTGCCAGTAGTCAAAGGACAGGGGCGGCAGATACGCAGTATTTT
CASSQRTGAADTQYF
>TRBV9|TRBJ1-1|.|.|13
TGTGCCAGCAGCGTTAACGAGGCAACTGAAGCTTTCTTT
CASSVNEATEAFF
>TRBV18|TRBJ2-2|once|TRBD2|17
TGTGCCAGCTCCCCCGGGACTAGCGGGAGCAGGACCGGGGAGCTGTTTTTT
CASSPGTSGSRTGELFF
>TRBV11-2|TRBJ2-7|few|.|14
TGTGCCAGCAGCCCGCTACAGGGCTCCTACGAGCAGTACTTC
CASSPLQGSYEQYF
>TRBV7-3|TRBJ2-1|.|.|16
TGTGCCAGCAGCCAAAGGGCGGGGGCAGGAGCAGATGAGCAGTTCTTC
CASSQRAGAGADEQFF
>TRBV7-7|TRBJ2-5|.|.|13
TGTGCCAGCAGCTCCGGACATCAAGAGACCCAGTACTTC
CASSSGHQETQYF
>TRBV15|TRBJ2-1|.|TRBD2|14
TGTGCCACCAGCAGCGAACGTCTAGCGGGGAGTTTTTTCTTC
CATSSERLAGSFFF
>TRBV11-2|TRBJ2-1|.|.|15
TGTGCCAGCAGCGTACCCCCCGTACGCCAACAAGAGCAGTTCTTC
CASSVPPVRQQEQFF
>TRBV4-3|TRBJ1-2|.|TRBD1|14
TGCGCCAGCAGCCAAGTTTTCTCAGGGGGCGGCTACACCTTC
CASSQVFSGGGYTF
>TRBV30|TRBJ1-3|once|.|11
TGTGCCGCCCAACCTGGAAACACCATATATTTT
CAAQPGNTIYF
>TRBV9|TRBJ2-3|.|.|14
TGTGCCAGCAGCGTAGCTGGTAACACAGATACGCAGTATTTT
CASSVAGNTDTQYF
>TRBV18|TRBJ2-3|.|TRBD1|15
TGTGCCAGCTCACGTGGACAGGGACCGACAGATACGCAGTATTTT
CASSRGQGPTDTQYF
>TRBV28|TRBJ2-7|.|TRBD1|14
TGTGCCAGCACCCTGAACAGGGGCAAATACGAGCAGTACTTC
CASTLNRGKYEQYF
>TRBV29-1|TRBJ2-7|once|TRBD1|14
TGCAGCGTTGCCCGGGACAGGGGGCGCTACGAGCAGTACTTC
CSVARDRGRYEQYF
>TRBV28|TRBJ2-7|.|TRBD1|17
TGTGCCAGCAGTTCCCCGGGGAGGACAGGGAGCTCCTACGAGCAGTACTTC
CASSSPGRTGSSYEQYF
>TRBV7-9|TRBJ1-6|.|TRBD1|19
TGTGCCAGCAGCCTCAACCGGACAGGGGGCAACTCCTATAATTCACCCCTCCACTTT
CASSLNRTGGNSYNSPLHF
>TRBV5-5|TRBJ2-7|once|TRBD1|15
TGTGCCAGCAGCCCGGGACAGGGTGGCTCCTACGAGCAGTACTTC
CASSPGQGGSYEQYF
>TRBV5-4|TRBJ2-1|.|TRBD2|15
TGTGCCAGCAGCCCCAGCGGGGGGGCCTACAATGAGCAGTTCTTC
CASSPSGGAYNEQFF
>TRBV10-2|TRBJ1-1|.|.|12
TGCGCCAGCATGGGGGGGTTTACTGAAGCTTTCTTT
CASMGGFTEAFF
>TRBV23-1|TRBJ1-3|.|.|12
TGCGCCAGCAGTCAATCGTGTGACACCATATATTTT
CASSQSCDTIYF
>TRBV7-2|TRBJ2-3|.|.|13
TGTGCCAGCAGCTCCCGACTGGCAGATACGCAGTATTTT
CASSSRLADTQYF
>TRBV2|TRBJ1-2|.|.|16
TGTGCCAGCAATTCCGGGGGGAAGGGTCTTAACTATGGCTACACCTTC
CASNSGGKGLNYGYTF
>TRBV30|TRBJ2-3|.|.|11
TGTGCCTGGATGCTCTCAGATACGCAGTATTTT
CAWMLSDTQYF
>TRBV13|TRBJ2-2|.|.|14
TGTGCCAGCAGCTTTACACAGGTGACCGGGGAGCTGTTTTTT
CASSFTQVTGELFF
>TRBV7-2|TRBJ2-7|.|TRBD2|18
TGTGCCAGCAGCTACAGACGACTAGCGGGGGGACCGACCTACGAGCAGTACTTC
CASSYRRLAGGPTYEQYF
>TRBV5-1|TRBJ2-1|.|TRBD1|15
TGCGCCAGCAGCTTGCGCACAGGGGGCACGAATGAGCAGTTCTTC
CASSLRTGGTNEQFF
>TRBV18|TRBJ2-4|.|.|19
TGTGCCAGCTCACAAACACCAACCCTGGGACTTACAGATCAAAACATTCAGTACTTC
CASSQTPTLGLTDQNIQYF
>TRBV5-4|TRBJ2-5|.|.|14
TGTGCCAGCAGCCCACGGGACGGCCAAGAGACCCAGTACTTC
CASSPRDGQETQYF
>TRBV5-1|TRBJ2-7|.|.|15
TGCGCCAGCAGCTCGAACCCCGGAGGGCCCTACGAGCAGTACTTC
CASSSNPGGPYEQYF
>TRBV6-5|TRBJ1-4|.|.|15
TGTGCCAGCAGCGGAGGGGGGACTTCTAATGAAAAACTGTTTTTT
CASSGGGTSNEKLFF
>TRBV9|TRBJ2-2|.|TRBD2|12
TGTGCCAGCAGCGAGCGGGACGGGGAGCTGTTTTTT
CASSERDGELFF
>TRBV7-9|TRBJ2-7|once|TRBD1|12
TGTGCCAGCAGCTTCGTGGACAGGGGACAGTACTTC
CASSFVDRGQYF
>TRBV6-1|TRBJ1-5|.|TRBD1|15
TGTGCCAGCAATCGGGACAGTTGGGGTGGGACGCCCCAGCATTTT
CASNRDSWGGTPQHF
>TRBV7-3|TRBJ2-3|.|.|15
TGTGCCAGCAGCACCGGACTCTCACCGGGCGCGTTGCAGTATTTT
CASSTGLSPGALQYF
>TRBV28|TRBJ1-1|.|TRBD1|15
TGTGCCAGCAGTTTATCGAGGGGGCGAATTGGTGAAGCTTTCTTT
CASSLSRGRIGEAFF
>TRBV5-1|TRBJ2-1|once|.|15
TGCGCCAGCAGCATGGGACTTTCCCAGGGAGATGAGCAGTTCTTC
CASSMGLSQGDEQFF
>TRBV7-2|TRBJ2-5|.|TRBD1|13
TGTGCCAGCAGCACGGACAGGGGAAAGACCCAGTACTTC
CASSTDRGKTQYF
>TRBV18|TRBJ2-7|once|TRBD1|16
TGTGCCAGCTCACCTCGGATGGGGACAGCAACCTACGAGCAGTACTTC
CASSPRMGTATYEQYF
>TRBV5-1|TRBJ2-5|.|TRBD1|15
TGCGCCAGCAGCTTGACAGGGGGCTGGAAAGAGACCCAGTACTTC
CASSLTGGWKETQYF